This T cell receptor beta chain emerged from a study of T cells after yellow fever vaccination. Across the whole study: Fractions low in cell number were prepared with SMART-Seq v4 Ultra Low Input.

It was through 5'RACE template switching that TCR cDNA was made, with a universal primer site and UMIs added. In TCRdb, the 5' RACE reads were re-called with MiXCR into one record per CDR3 protein. Among 300,000 to 350,000 distinct CDR3 sequences, 3.5% to 4.5% were seen once, and the ten largest hold approximately 19%. This clonotype was recorded at least ten times. The source is a man between 18 and 35 years old who received the YFV17D yellow fever vaccine. Sample: PBMCs, taken 15 days after the yellow fever booster vaccination.

CDR3 residues: CSARGTDMNTQYF. The CDR3 DNA sequence: TGCAGTGCTAGGGGGACAGATATGAATACGCAGTATTTT. The genes are TRBV20-1 and TRBJ2-3; TRBD1 matches 7 bases. Germline assignment: CDR1 DFQATT and CDR2 SNEGSKA (reference sequence). The CDR3 contains 13 residues. V dropped 3 bases and J dropped 7; count of bases not matched to a gene: 7.